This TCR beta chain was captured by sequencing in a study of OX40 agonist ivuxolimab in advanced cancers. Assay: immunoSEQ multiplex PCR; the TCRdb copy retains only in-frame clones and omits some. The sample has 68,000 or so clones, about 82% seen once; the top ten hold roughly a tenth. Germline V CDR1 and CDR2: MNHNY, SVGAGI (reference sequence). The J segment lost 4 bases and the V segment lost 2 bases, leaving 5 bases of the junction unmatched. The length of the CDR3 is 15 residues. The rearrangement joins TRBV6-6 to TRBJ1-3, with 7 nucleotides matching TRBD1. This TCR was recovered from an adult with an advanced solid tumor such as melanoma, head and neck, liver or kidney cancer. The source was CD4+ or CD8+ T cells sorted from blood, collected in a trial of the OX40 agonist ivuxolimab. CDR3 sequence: CASSYGGDRGNTIYF. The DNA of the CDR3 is TGTGCCAGCAGTTACGGGGGGGACAGAGGAAACACCATATATTTT.